The 30 T cell receptor beta chains in this list originate from one sample, sequenced in a study of T cell repertoires in cytomegalovirus infection. TCRdb re-analysed the reads in MiXCR, keeping a single row per CDR3 protein. The table records about 97,000 distinct CDR3 sequences, approximately 17% of them present only once. Sequencing was carried out using PBMCs. These TCRs come from a human donor in good health (CMV status not recorded). Some clones in this sample may be carry-over from other donors' samples.

This clonotype has a count of ten or more. The chain couples TRBV12-3 or TRBV12-4 to TRBJ2-2, with 13 bases fitting TRBD2. With 0 bases clipped from V and 5 bases from J, the junction kept 6 bases outside the gene matches. The CDR3 runs to 18 residues. This CDR3 reads CASSLAQLAGGPTGELFF. CDR3 nucleotides: TGTGCCAGCAGTTTAGCCCAACTAGCGGGGGGGCCTACCGGGGAGCTGTTTTTT.

This clonotype was recorded many times. This chain links TRBV11-3 with TRBJ2-3; D may match TRBD1 or TRBD2 (5 bases each). CDR1 and CDR2 (germline): SGHNT, YENEEA. The germline V and J ends were trimmed by 5 bases and 11 bases, with 20 bases remaining between them. The CDR3 runs to 14 residues. CDR3 in DNA: TGTGCCAGCAGCCCCCGGGACGGCTACCCTAGGCAGTATTTT. Its translation is CASSPRDGYPRQYF.

The J gene is TRBJ2-1, the V gene TRBV28; 9 nucleotides align to TRBD2. The germline CDR1 and CDR2 sequences are MDHEN and SYDVKM. The CDR3 has 16 residues. Losses at the gene ends were 4 bases for V and 6 bases for J; bases not matched to a gene: 10. The CDR3 coding sequence is TGTGCCAGCAGTTGGGGTGGGCGGGGGGGCGGCAATGAGCAGTTCTTC. Residues: CASSWGGRGGGNEQFF. Variable domain in full (rest from reference TRBV28 and TRBJ2-1): DVKVTQSSRYLVKRTGEKVFLECVQDMDHENMFWYRQDPGLGLRLIYFSYDVKMKEKGDIPEGYSVSREKKERFSLILESASTNQTSMYLCASSWGGRGGGNEQFFGPGTRLTVL.

The chain uses TRBV20-1 and TRBJ2-3; 9 nucleotides match TRBD2. Germline V gene data show CDR1 as DFQATT and CDR2 as SNEGSKA (reference sequence). J gave up 4 bases and V 3 bases, and 8 bases lay outside the gene matches. There are 15 residues in the CDR3. The CDR3 is CSASKMGLAPDTQYF. The CDR3 nucleotides read TGCAGTGCTAGTAAGATGGGACTAGCCCCAGATACGCAGTATTTT.

This clonotype has a handful of counts. The chain couples TRBV7-2 to TRBJ1-1; maybe TRBD1 (6 bases). This CDR3 spans 15 amino acids. V was shortened by 3 bases and J by 4 bases, with 15 bases between the two germline ends. In germline, CDR1 is SGHTA, CDR2 FQGNSA. The CDR3: CASSLGRQASTEAFF. In DNA, the CDR3 is TGTGCCAGCAGCTTGGGTAGACAGGCATCCACTGAAGCTTTCTTT.

This clonotype was found many times. This chain's CDR3 is CASSRADGTEAFF. The CDR3 nucleotides are TGTGCCAGCAGTCGAGCAGATGGGACAGAAGCTTTCTTT. The chain uses TRBV12-3 or TRBV12-4 and TRBJ1-1; D possibly corresponds to TRBD1 (6 bases). V lost 5 bases and J 8 bases, leaving 15 bases between the germline ends. There are 13 residues in the CDR3.

This rearrangement joins TRBV6-2 or TRBV6-3 to TRBJ2-7, with D uncertain. This CDR3 contains 14 residues. Germline CDR1 is MNHEY and CDR2 is SVGEGT. V was shortened by 2 bases and J by 0 bases, with 8 bases between the two germline ends. CDR3: CASSYVGVSYEQYF. The CDR3 DNA reads as TGTGCCAGCAGTTACGTCGGAGTCTCCTACGAGCAGTACTTC.

This clonotype occurred a few times. V gene TRBV13 combines with J gene TRBJ1-1, with TRBD1 matching 8 bases. The CDR3 consists of 16 residues. With V trimmed by 4 bases and J by 5 bases, 12 bases remained unmatched. CDR1 and CDR2 from the germline V gene are PRHDT and FYEKMQ (reference sequence). CDR3 in amino acids: CASSSTIRTGKTEAFF. As DNA, the CDR3 is TGTGCCAGCAGCTCGACTATTAGGACAGGGAAGACTGAAGCTTTCTTT.

This clonotype was counted at least ten times. This chain connects TRBV7-2 to TRBJ1-5; D unclear. This CDR3 region has 15 residues. CDR1 is SGHTA and CDR2 is FQGNSA in the germline V gene. The germline V and J ends were trimmed by 1 base and 3 bases, with 10 bases remaining between them. The CDR3 is CASSLDTNYNQPQHF. In DNA form, the CDR3 reads TGTGCCAGCAGCTTAGACACCAACTACAATCAGCCCCAGCATTTT.

The sample holds many counts of this clonotype. The V call is TRBV7-2, the J call TRBJ1-5, with TRBD1 matching 10 bases. Germline CDR1 SGHTA, CDR2 FQGNSA. This CDR3 comprises 17 residues. With 4 bases clipped from V and 6 bases from J, the junction kept 12 bases outside the gene matches. CDR3 nucleotide sequence: TGTGCCAGCAGCTCACCCGGGACAGGGGAGAATCTTCAGCCCCAGCATTTT. Translated, it gives CASSSPGTGENLQPQHF. Using reference TRBV7-2 and TRBJ1-5 for the parts outside the CDR3, the full variable domain is GAGVSQSPSNKVTEKGKDVELRCDPISGHTALYWYRQSLGQGLEFLIYFQGNSAPDKSGLPSDRFSAERTGGSVSTLTIQRTQQEDSAVYLCASSSPGTGENLQPQHFGDGTRLSIL.

This clonotype showed up many times. This chain connects TRBV7-2 to TRBJ2-1, with 9 bases matching TRBD2. Germline CDR1 is SGHTA and CDR2 is FQGNSA. This CDR3 comprises 19 residues. V lost 5 bases to trimming and J lost 5 bases; unmatched junction nucleotides: 19. The chain's CDR3 is CASSQPMGSRAGGDNEQFF. In nucleotides, the CDR3 is TGTGCCAGCAGCCAACCCATGGGCTCCCGGGCGGGGGGGGACAATGAGCAGTTCTTC.

The sample holds a few counts of this clonotype. In DNA, the CDR3 is TGTGCCAGCAGCACAGAACTTGCCGGGGAGACCCAGTACTTC. It translates to CASSTELAGETQYF. V gene TRBV7-2 combines with J gene TRBJ2-5; no clear D. Germline V lookup: CDR1 SGHTA, CDR2 FQGNSA. The CDR3 sequence is 14 residues long. The V end lost 5 bases, the J end lost 5 bases, and 15 bases lay between the germline ends.

This clonotype occurred a few times. The V and J genes are TRBV19 and TRBJ1-5, with D perhaps TRBD1 (5 bases). Per germline, CDR1 LNHDA and CDR2 SQIVND (reference sequence). The CDR3 totals 14 residues. Trimming took off 7 bases at V and 1 base at J, with 11 bases between the two ends. The CDR3 DNA is TGTGCCAGTAAGTCCGGGGGGAGCAATCAGCCCCAGCATTTT. This gives the protein CASKSGGSNQPQHF. Filled out from reference TRBV19 and TRBJ1-5, the complete variable domain reads DGGITQSPKYLFRKEGQNVTLSCEQNLNHDAMYWYRQDPGQGLRLIYYSQIVNDFQKGDIAEGYSVSREKKESFPLTVTSAQKNPTAFYLCASKSGGSNQPQHFGDGTRLSIL.

The CDR3 protein is CASTSGNYGYTF. The DNA for the CDR3 is TGTGCCAGCACCTCGGGGAACTATGGCTACACCTTC. The rearrangement uses TRBV28 and TRBJ1-2; no definite D call. The V end was cut by 7 bases, the J end by 2 bases, with 8 bases between. CDR3 length: 12 residues. The germline V gene encodes CDR1 MDHEN and CDR2 SYDVKM.

This clonotype was picked up a small number of times. This chain connects TRBV5-4 to TRBJ2-5; TRBD2 matches 8 bases. Losses at the gene ends were 4 bases for V and 5 bases for J; bases not matched to a gene: 13. In germline, CDR1 is SGHNT, CDR2 YYREEE (reference sequence). The CDR3 runs to 16 residues. CDR3 coding DNA: TGTGCCAGCAGCACCCCCCGGGCGGGGGGTGTGGAGACCCAGTACTTC. As protein: CASSTPRAGGVETQYF.

V and J are TRBV6-5 and TRBJ2-7; D is possibly TRBD1 (6 bases). V lost 0 bases to trimming and J lost 3 bases, with 15 bases between them. CDR1 MNHEY and CDR2 SVGAGI come from the germline V gene. CDR3 length: 16 amino acids. CDR3 in amino acids: CASSYSDVGGGYEQYF. CDR3 bases: TGTGCCAGCAGTTACTCGGATGTAGGGGGTGGCTACGAGCAGTACTTC.

This clonotype was detected ten times or more. The V call is TRBV2, the J call TRBJ1-2; 7 bases align to TRBD1. The V gene's germline CDR1 is SNHLY and CDR2 FYNNEI. V lost 9 bases to trimming and J lost 4 bases; unmatched junction nucleotides: 5. CDR3 size: 12 residues. The CDR3 here is CASRGQSYGYTF. The CDR3 DNA follows: TGTGCCAGTAGGGGACAGTCCTATGGCTACACCTTC.

This clonotype was observed many times. The CDR3: CASSRDRPYEQYF. CDR3 nucleotides: TGTGCCAGCAGCCGGGACAGACCCTACGAGCAGTACTTC. The J gene is TRBJ2-7, the V gene TRBV7-8; 7 positions agree with TRBD1. V was clipped by 5 bases and J by 2 bases; unmatched bases: 3. Germline V gives CDR1 SGHVS, CDR2 FQNEAQ. The CDR3 length is 13 residues.

V gene TRBV2 combines with J gene TRBJ2-5, with 10 nucleotides matching TRBD2. The CDR3 extends over 16 amino acids. J lost 0 bases, V lost 6 bases, and 7 bases had no gene match. Germline CDR1 SNHLY, CDR2 FYNNEI. The CDR3 loop reads CASRDERGGNQETQYF. The CDR3 bases are TGTGCCAGCAGAGACGAGCGGGGGGGAAACCAAGAGACCCAGTACTTC.

This clonotype was observed many times. V usage is TRBV12-3 or TRBV12-4 and J usage is TRBJ1-1; 8 nucleotides agree with TRBD1. Trimming took 3 bases from V and 0 from J; bases not matched to a gene: 15. This CDR3 spans 19 amino acids. The CDR3 protein is CASSLVTGATSLMNTEAFF. In nucleotides, the CDR3 is TGTGCCAGCAGTTTGGTGACAGGGGCCACGTCCCTTATGAACACTGAAGCTTTCTTT.

Points on this clonotype: One end of the junction is discordant with germline, which a read error may explain. The V call is TRBV15, the J call TRBJ1-2; D may be TRBD1 (6 bases). This CDR3 is 14 amino acids long. Germline values: CDR1 LNHNV, CDR2 YYDKDF (reference sequence). The CDR3 reads CATSREGMSGGYNF. CDR3 DNA: TGTGCCACCAGCCGAGAGGGGATGAGTGGGGGCTACAACTTC.

Judged by abundance, this clonotype is medium-sized. The chain uses TRBV7-2 and TRBJ2-1; 9 positions agree with TRBD2. CDR1 is SGHTA and CDR2 is FQGNSA in the germline V gene. With V trimmed by 5 bases and J by 5 bases, 7 bases remained unmatched. The CDR3 sequence is 15 residues long. CDR3 in DNA: TGTGCCAGCAGCCCACCTAGCGGGGCCAACAATGAGCAGTTCTTC. This gives the protein CASSPPSGANNEQFF.

This clonotype appeared a single time. A much larger clone lies one base from this, so it may be a read error. The chain recombines TRBV28 with TRBJ2-1; D assignment may be TRBD1 or TRBD2 (6 bases each). The CDR3 spans 17 residues. V lost 3 bases and J lost 12, with 27 bases in between. The V gene's germline CDR1 is MDHEN and CDR2 SYDVKM. The CDR3 nucleotides read TGTGCCAGCAGTTTTCCCAAGGGGGGACTCCCTGGGGATGTGCAGTTCTTC. It specifies CASSFPKGGLPGDVQFF. Full variable domain (rest looked up from reference TRBV28 and TRBJ2-1): DVKVTQSSRYLVKRTGEKVFLECVQDMDHENMFWYRQDPGLGLRLIYFSYDVKMKEKGDIPEGYSVSREKKERFSLILESASTNQTSMYLCASSFPKGGLPGDVQFFGPGTRLTVL.

This clonotype was observed at least ten times. The J gene is TRBJ1-6, the V gene TRBV28; no firm D call. Germline V gives CDR1 MDHEN, CDR2 SYDVKM. The CDR3 has 13 amino acids. Trimming took 6 bases from V and 2 from J, leaving 5 bases between them. CDR3 in amino acids: CASRGTYNSPLHF. CDR3 sequence (DNA): TGTGCCAGCAGGGGGACCTATAATTCACCCCTCCACTTT. The variable domain in full, completed from reference TRBV28 and TRBJ1-6, reads DVKVTQSSRYLVKRTGEKVFLECVQDMDHENMFWYRQDPGLGLRLIYFSYDVKMKEKGDIPEGYSVSREKKERFSLILESASTNQTSMYLCASRGTYNSPLHFGNGTRLTVT.

A note on this clonotype: Since a much larger clone is just one base distant, this may be a read error. The rearrangement uses TRBV5-6 and TRBJ2-2; TRBD2 might be the D (5 bases). The CDR3 consists of 15 residues. CDR1 is SGHDT, CDR2 YYEEEE, per germline. CDR3 sequence: CASSLIDKITGELSF. Written as DNA, the CDR3 is TGTGCCAGCAGCTTGATAGACAAGATAACCGGGGAGCTGTCTTTT.

This clonotype was picked up one time. Because the CDR3 is missing its conserved closing phenylalanine or tryptophan, this is likely a read error. The V gene is TRBV20-1, the J gene TRBJ1-5, with 7 bases aligning to TRBD1. V was clipped by 0 bases and J by 7 bases; unmatched bases: 6. In germline, CDR1 is DFQATT, CDR2 SNEGSKA (reference sequence). The CDR3 consists of 14 residues. The CDR3 spells CSARESQGGQPQHY. The CDR3, as DNA: TGCAGTGCTAGAGAGTCCCAGGGGGGCCAGCCCCAGCATTAT.

Concerning this clonotype: The junction shows a germline mismatch at one end, possibly a read error. V is TRBV5-5 and J is TRBJ2-5; a weak D match, TRBD1 (6 bases). The length of the CDR3 is 13 residues. The germline V gene encodes CDR1 SGHKS and CDR2 YYEKEE (reference sequence). CDR3 nucleotides: TGTGCCAGCAGCTCTACAGGGATCGAGACCCAGAACTTC. Its protein is CASSSTGIETQNF.

This clonotype was seen at least ten times. The rearrangement joins TRBV7-2 to TRBJ2-5, with D perhaps assigned TRBD1 or TRBD2 (5 bases each). The CDR3 is 15 amino acids. The V and J ends lost 2 bases and 5 bases respectively, with 15 bases between them. Germline V lookup: CDR1 SGHTA, CDR2 FQGNSA. In DNA form, the CDR3 reads TGTGCCAGCAGCTTATTATCGGGGTGGGGGGAGACCCAGTACTTC. The encoded protein is CASSLLSGWGETQYF.

A few counts support this clonotype. This chain links TRBV11-2 with TRBJ2-7, with 7 bases fitting TRBD1. The germline V gene has CDR1 SGHAT and CDR2 FQNNGV. Trimming removed 1 base from V and 6 bases from J; junction bases left unmatched: 6. The CDR3 loop spans 14 amino acids. The CDR3 nucleotides are TGTGCCAGCAGCTTAGGCAGACAGGGCGGCGAGCAGTACTTC. This gives the protein CASSLGRQGGEQYF.

This sequence joins TRBV20-1 and TRBJ2-1, with TRBD1 matching 9 bases. The CDR3 covers 15 residues. After removal of 0 bases from V and 8 bases from J, the junction contained 8 bases not matched to a gene. Germline CDR1 reads DFQATT; CDR2 reads SNEGSKA (reference sequence). The CDR3 region is CSARDSGQGTDEQFF. In nucleotides, the CDR3 is TGCAGTGCTAGAGATTCAGGACAGGGGACCGATGAGCAGTTCTTC.